Sequencing of this TCR beta chain was carried out in a study of shared clonotypes between healthy human individuals (dated by TCRdb to about 2020). Regarding the complete study: Two women and a few men aged 18 to 49 years were included in the cohort. For each donor, CD4 naive and CD4 memory were each given three plates, CD8 naive was given two plates, and CD8 memory was given one plate. To estimate repertoire size and how much clonotypes are shared between individuals, the study performed deep sequencing of blood TCR repertoires from five healthy adults. Libraries were prepared and TCR repertoires were sequenced by different laboratories using diverse techniques, in order to increase sequencing depth and limit assay-specific biases. Leukapheresis yielded between about 0.85 and 9 billion PBMCs per donor. Overall study outcomes, separate from this receptor: Based on pairwise subsampling, the degree of clonotype sharing among donors was expected to be affected by sequencing depth. Compared with non-shared clonotypes, the clonotypes found in all four sorted-subset donors had higher generation probabilities. Even with the large sequencing depth, rarefaction of the sorted-subset datasets indicated that sequencing was incomplete. Across four donors, about 5% of naive CD4, 3% to 3.5% of naive CD8, about 2.3% of memory CD4, and about 0.4% of memory CD8 clonotypes were shared. Estimated clonotype richness was generally larger for naive than for memory subsets. Because the study included a small number of donors, the genetic and exposure-history diversity represented was limited. Sampling was restricted to blood, and TCR repertoires in tissues likely differ from the TCR repertoires found in blood.

Note on this clone: Its cognate antigen has yet to be identified. The sample holds no much larger clone one base away, and base qualities are not on file.

TCR CDR3 regions were amplified from genomic DNA by multiplex PCR using the deep immunoSEQ assay. Genomic DNA extracted from each cell subset was distributed evenly over all wells of several immunoSEQ 96-well plates, and each plate served as one replicate. For sorted subsets, 150 to 250 ng of genomic DNA, equivalent to 25,000 to 30,000 T cell genomes, went into each replicate PCR. Purified libraries were quantified with a Qubit 3.0 fluorometer, sized on a Bioanalyzer 2100, and re-quantified with the KAPA Library Quantification kit. Each immunoSEQ 96-well plate was sequenced on its own single-read 150-cycle Illumina NextSeq 550 flow cell. The authors processed their data as follows. Because the immunoSEQ output included only junctional sequences and no quality scores, the filtering could not be the same as the filtering used for full-length reads. To assign V/J genes and CDR3, sequences were annotated using PyIR, a Python wrapper for IgBLAST v1.9, with IMGT germline references. Reads were removed for weak V/J assignments (E-value above 1e-6), missing CDR3, stop codons, out-of-frame junctions, or ambiguous translated residues. A V3J clonotype was defined by an identical inferred V gene, J gene, and CDR3 amino acid sequence. The percentage overlap between two repertoires was calculated by dividing the number of shared unique clonotypes by the size of the smaller repertoire. Three approaches were used to assess repertoire richness: RTK rarefaction, the Chao1 estimator, and Recon v2.1 estimates of unobserved clonotypes. For all TCRbeta clonotypes obtained by the gDNA method from a few donors, generation probabilities were computed with OLGA. TCRdb took this table from immuneACCESS and kept in-frame rearrangements with V and J called. Such tables lack part of the clones; where checked against another copy, unresolved V genes explain under half of the gap, and the rest is unexplained. V and J calls and clone size are those listed in that table; D and trimming were worked out from the DNA. The sample has millions of clones on record, approximately 95% of them singletons. The ten biggest clones cover 0.39% of the sample.

The donors were healthy, HIV-negative adults with no recently reported acute infections or vaccinations. Every donor was a Caucasian adult living in Nashville, Tennessee, USA. CD4+ T cells were enriched through magnetic negative selection, after which naive cells were positively selected on CD45RA and the remaining negative fraction served as the memory subset. Blood was collected by leukapheresis, and PBMCs were isolated by Ficoll-Histopaque density gradient centrifugation and then cryopreserved in liquid nitrogen vapor phase. Analytical flow cytometry was used to check the purity and quantity of every magnetically sorted T cell population. Genomic DNA was isolated from every sorted fraction and measured by UV absorbance on a Nanodrop 2000c. The germline V gene (reference sequence) provides CDR1 SEHNR and CDR2 FQNEAQ. The CDR3 goes from the cysteine to the phenylalanine over 14 residues. Only CDR3 DNA remains: 42 bases, in frame from the first base. V and J lose 1 base and 6 bases, and a span of 10 bases separates them.

The source is a man aged 18-30 years in good health. Some clones in this sample may be carry-over from other donors' samples. Recombination joined TRBV7-9 with TRBJ1-5; the D segment cannot be called with confidence. Sequencing used naive CD4+ T cells from PBMCs. Read against the paper, the sample's cell subset or site label means: CD45RA+ positively selected. The encoded CDR3 is CASSLVAGSQPQHF. In nucleotide form, the sequence is TGTGCCAGCAGCTTAGTCGCGGGGAGTCAGCCCCAGCATTTT.